Below are 30 T cell receptor beta chains sequenced from a single sample in a study of T cell repertoires in cytomegalovirus infection. No antigens are known for them. TCRdb re-derived calls from the reads in MiXCR, one entry per CDR3 protein. The repertoire has fewer than 1,000,000 distinct CDR3 sequences, approximately 32% of them found once; the top ten carry about an eighth. Material: cultured CD8+ T cells from PBMCs, obtained from culture after CMV antigen stimulation. These receptors originate from a human donor in good health (CMV status not recorded). Some clones in this sample may be carry-over from other donors' samples.

This clonotype was counted between two and nine times. For the CDR3, the DNA is TGTGCCAGTACTCAGGGAGCCACGGATGAAAAACTGTTTTTT. This codes for CASTQGATDEKLFF. The chain employs TRBV19 and TRBJ1-4; D is possibly TRBD1 (5 bases). The V gene's germline CDR1 is LNHDA and CDR2 SQIVND (reference sequence). The CDR3 runs to 14 residues. V lost 7 bases, J lost 6 bases, and 15 bases lay in between.

This chain connects TRBV4-2 to TRBJ1-6, with no clear D. This CDR3 comprises 16 residues. The V end lost 1 base, the J end lost 6 bases, and 13 bases lay between the germline ends. The germline V gene encodes CDR1 LGHNA and CDR2 YNFKEQ. CDR3 coding DNA: TGTGCCAGCAGCCAAGTCGGGGATATCCTTAATTCACCCCTCCACTTT. It is translated as CASSQVGDILNSPLHF.

The chain is built from TRBV5-4 and TRBJ2-1, with D perhaps TRBD2 (7 bases). Trimming left V 6 bases short and J 2 bases short, with 12 bases between. CDR3 size: 14 residues. The germline V gene encodes CDR1 SGHNT and CDR2 YYREEE (reference sequence). The CDR3 is CASTRGDTYNEQFF. DNA for the CDR3: TGTGCCAGCACCCGGGGGGACACCTACAATGAGCAGTTCTTC. Drawing the rest from reference TRBV5-4 and TRBJ2-1, the complete variable domain is ETGVTQSPTHLIKTRGQQVTLRCSSQSGHNTVSWYQQALGQGPQFIFQYYREEENGRGNFPPRFSGLQFPNYSSELNVNALELDDSALYLCASTRGDTYNEQFFGPGTRLTVL.

This clonotype was counted ten times or more. J is TRBJ2-2 and V is TRBV7-2; D might be TRBD2 (6 bases). V was trimmed by 5 bases and J by 4 bases, leaving 17 bases between them. The CDR3 totals 16 residues. Germline V lookup: CDR1 SGHTA, CDR2 FQGNSA. The CDR3 bases are TGTGCCAGCAGCCCCGCCGGGAGCAGCAGCACCGGGGAGCTGTTTTTT. This codes for CASSPAGSSSTGELFF.

The table lists this clonotype with a few counts. CDR3 coding DNA: TGTGCCAGCAGCTTTCCGATCTCAGATACGCAGTATTTT. It encodes CASSFPISDTQYF. V gene TRBV7-4 combines with J gene TRBJ2-3; D is unclear. This CDR3 is 13 amino acids long. Germline values: CDR1 SGHVT, CDR2 SQSDAQ. V gave up 3 bases and J gave up 4 bases, with 8 bases separating them.

The chain carries TRBV20-1 and TRBJ1-5; possible D gene TRBD1, 6 bases. Germline lookup yields CDR1 DFQATT and CDR2 SNEGSKA (reference sequence). The CDR3 loop spans 15 amino acids. The V end lost 5 bases, the J end lost 7 bases, and 21 bases lay between the germline ends. The DNA of the CDR3 is TGCAGTGCTCGTTCCGGAGGGGGGGCCGGGCAGCCCCAGCATTTT. It encodes CSARSGGGAGQPQHF.

This clonotype was observed a handful of times. The rearrangement uses TRBV14 and TRBJ2-5; D is ambiguous. This CDR3 comprises 14 residues. Germline V gives CDR1 SGHDN, CDR2 FVKESK. V lost 0 bases, J lost 1 base, and 6 bases lay in between. The CDR3 sequence is CASSQEGSQETQYF. In DNA form, the CDR3 reads TGTGCCAGCAGCCAAGAAGGCAGCCAAGAGACCCAGTACTTC.

Points on this clonotype: A much larger clone differs by one base, so this may be a read error. The CDR3 spells CASIPGSGGRETQYF. The CDR3, as DNA: TGTGCCAGCATCCCGGGGAGCGGGGGAAGGGAGACCCAGTACTTC. V gene TRBV7-6 combines with J gene TRBJ2-5; 8 bases agree with TRBD2. The germline CDR1 and CDR2 sequences are SGHVS and FNYEAQ. The trim removed 7 bases at V and 5 bases at J, leaving 12 bases unmatched. This CDR3 has 15 amino acids. Drawing the rest from reference TRBV7-6 and TRBJ2-5, the complete variable domain is GAGVSQSPRYKVTKRGQDVALRCDPISGHVSLYWYRQALGQGPEFLTYFNYEAQQDKSGLPNDRFSAERPEGSISTLTIQRTEQRDSAMYRCASIPGSGGRETQYFGPGTRLLVL.

A few counts support this clonotype. This sequence joins TRBV6-1 and TRBJ2-1; D might be TRBD1 (6 bases). There are 16 residues in the CDR3. Germline V CDR1 and CDR2: MNHNS, SASEGT. The ends were cut back, 6 bases at V and 0 bases at J, with 15 bases in the middle. The CDR3 DNA follows: TGTGCCAGCAGACGACAGGTGGGGAGCTCCTACAATGAGCAGTTCTTC. Encoded protein: CASRRQVGSSYNEQFF.

On this clonotype itself: This could be a read error, since a much larger clone is one nucleotide away. This chain connects TRBV2 to TRBJ2-5, with TRBD2 as a possible D gene (7 bases). The germline gives CDR1 SNHLY, CDR2 FYNNEI. The length of the CDR3 is 14 residues. The CDR3 bases are TGTGCCAACAGTTCTTCCACGGGGGGCAGGGCCCAGTACTTC. Amino acids: CANSSSTGGRAQYF.

The chain couples TRBV28 to TRBJ1-3; tentative D call: TRBD1 (5 bases). Germline V CDR1 and CDR2: MDHEN, SYDVKM. V lost 1 base, J lost 4 bases, and 20 bases lay in between. This CDR3 is built from 18 residues. The DNA for the CDR3 is TGTGCCAGCAGTTTATCCTCCCTTAACAGGCTCTTAGGAAACACCATATATTTT. It translates to CASSLSSLNRLLGNTIYF.

The chain is built from TRBV19 and TRBJ1-5; perhaps TRBD1 as D (5 bases). This CDR3 is 11 amino acids long. The germline V gene encodes CDR1 LNHDA and CDR2 SQIVND (reference sequence). The V gene lost 10 bases and the J gene lost 10 bases, with 14 bases spanning the gap. Here the CDR3 DNA reads TGTGCCACTCTAGGGGTCCCTCCCCAGCATTTT. It codes for CATLGVPPQHF.

The chain combines TRBV27 with TRBJ2-7, with 7 bases matching TRBD1. Germline CDR1 is MNHEY and CDR2 is SMNVEV (reference sequence). CDR3 length: 14 amino acids. The V and J ends lost 1 base and 3 bases, in that order; junction bases with no gene match: 3. This CDR3 reads CASSLWGTDYEQYF. DNA of the CDR3: TGTGCCAGCAGTTTATGGGGGACAGACTACGAGCAGTACTTC.

The chain combines TRBV28 with TRBJ1-5, with 10 nucleotides matching TRBD1. The J segment lost 4 bases and the V segment lost 5 bases, leaving 5 bases of the junction unmatched. CDR1 is MDHEN and CDR2 is SYDVKM in the germline V gene. The CDR3 is made up of 15 amino acids. The CDR3 DNA follows: TGTGCCAGCAGTAGGGACAGGGGACGGAATCAGCCCCAGCATTTT. Translated, it gives CASSRDRGRNQPQHF.

This clonotype was seen ten or more times. The chain joins TRBV9 to TRBJ1-2; D is possibly TRBD1 (6 bases). The germline V gene encodes CDR1 SGDLS and CDR2 YYNGEE. Trimming took 5 bases from V and 8 from J, leaving 7 bases between them. CDR3 length: 10 amino acids. The DNA of the CDR3 is TGTGCCAGCAGTGGGGGCGGCTACACCTTC. Amino acid sequence: CASSGGGYTF.

The chain uses TRBV5-6 and TRBJ2-4; 7 bases align to TRBD2. V gave up 7 bases and J gave up 9 bases; unmatched junction bases: 10. The CDR3 has 13 amino acids. Germline V gives CDR1 SGHDT, CDR2 YYEEEE. In DNA, the CDR3 is TGTGCCAGCCAGCTTGGGCGGGGGTTCATTCAGTACTTC. Its translation: CASQLGRGFIQYF. Drawing the rest from reference TRBV5-6 and TRBJ2-4, the complete variable domain is DAGVTQSPTHLIKTRGQQVTLRCSPKSGHDTVSWYQQALGQGPQFIFQYYEEEERQRGNFPDRFSGHQFPNYSSELNVNALLLGDSALYLCASQLGRGFIQYFGAGTRLSVL.

This clonotype was found a few times. The chain recombines TRBV7-9 with TRBJ1-4; no clear D gene. Looked up from germline, CDR1 is SEHNR and CDR2 is FQNEAQ (reference sequence). Trimming cost V 7 bases and J 8 bases, with 11 bases left between them. This CDR3 has 12 amino acids. CDR3 protein: CASIGYGEKLFF. The CDR3, as DNA: TGTGCCAGCATAGGGTACGGAGAAAAACTGTTTTTT.

This sequence joins TRBV6-1 and TRBJ1-2; the D gene is possibly TRBD1 (6 bases). CDR3 length equals 10 residues. V lost 7 bases and J 6 bases, leaving 6 bases between the germline ends. The germline V gene has CDR1 MNHNS and CDR2 SASEGT. CDR3 nucleotides: TGTGCCAGCACAGGGGATGGCTACACCTTC. It yields the protein CASTGDGYTF.

This clonotype was counted a few times. CDR3 amino acids: CASSYAPILNTGELFF. In DNA, the CDR3 is TGTGCCAGCAGTTACGCCCCGATATTGAACACCGGGGAGCTGTTTTTT. The V and J genes are TRBV6-5 and TRBJ2-2, with no clear D. Germline values: CDR1 MNHEY, CDR2 SVGAGI. CDR3 length equals 16 residues. Trimming took off 2 bases at V and 1 base at J, with 11 bases between the two ends.

V usage is TRBV7-9 and J usage is TRBJ1-6, with 7 bases fitting TRBD1. V dropped 3 bases and J dropped 9; count of bases not matched to a gene: 8. The CDR3 runs to 15 residues. The germline V gene has CDR1 SEHNR and CDR2 FQNEAQ (reference sequence). CDR3 region: CASSLSRGDFSPLHF. As DNA, the CDR3 is TGTGCCAGCAGCTTGAGCAGGGGGGATTTTTCACCCCTCCACTTT.

The chain is built from TRBV12-3 or TRBV12-4 and TRBJ2-1; D not resolved. The CDR3 has 16 amino acids. The V and J ends lost 5 bases and 3 bases respectively, with 17 bases between them. Written as DNA, the CDR3 is TGTGCCAGCAGTGCCCCAGGTGTCCTCTTCTACAATGAGCAGTTCTTC. Protein: CASSAPGVLFYNEQFF.

The gene calls are TRBV5-1 and TRBJ2-3, with 9 bases matching TRBD1. Unmatched junction bases numbered 12, after V lost 6 bases and J lost 4 bases. The CDR3 runs to 16 residues. Germline V gives CDR1 SGHRS, CDR2 YFSETQ. CDR3 protein: CASTTWDRASADTQYF. The CDR3 nucleotides are TGCGCCAGCACCACTTGGGACAGGGCTAGTGCAGATACGCAGTATTTT.

The V and J genes are TRBV11-3 and TRBJ1-1; TRBD1 is a possible D gene (6 bases). From germline, CDR1 is SGHNT and CDR2 YENEEA. Trimming removed 0 bases at V and 7 bases at J, with 15 bases between. The CDR3 consists of 15 residues. The DNA for the CDR3 is TGTGCCAGCAGCTTAGATTTCGGCAGGGGAAATGAAGCTTTCTTT. Translation: CASSLDFGRGNEAFF.

The chain carries TRBV6-2 or TRBV6-3 and TRBJ1-5; D possibly corresponds to TRBD1 (5 bases). This CDR3 comprises 13 residues. The germline V and J ends were trimmed by 6 bases and 7 bases, with 13 bases remaining between them. From germline, CDR1 is MNHEY and CDR2 SVGEGT. The DNA for the CDR3 is TGTGCCAGCAGCCACCCCAGGGCCCAGCCCCAGCATTTT. Its protein product is CASSHPRAQPQHF.

V gene TRBV6-1 combines with J gene TRBJ1-1; tentatively, D is TRBD1 (5 bases). V lost 7 bases, J lost 6 bases, and 12 bases lay in between. Looked up from germline, CDR1 is MNHNS and CDR2 is SASEGT. CDR3 length: 12 residues. The CDR3 coding sequence is TGTGCCAGCAAGGGTCAGGGAGCTGAAGCTTTCTTT. This sequence encodes CASKGQGAEAFF.

J is TRBJ2-5 and V is TRBV10-3, with D perhaps matching TRBD1 (6 bases). V lost 3 bases and J lost 6, with 14 bases in between. Germline V CDR1 and CDR2: ENHRY, SYGVKD. The CDR3 is 14 residues long. CDR3 loop: CAISEGTPEKTQYF. CDR3 nucleotides: TGTGCCATCAGTGAAGGGACACCCGAAAAGACCCAGTACTTC.

The chain carries TRBV12-3 or TRBV12-4 and TRBJ2-7; 7 bases are shared with TRBD2. V lost 5 bases, J lost 7 bases, and 8 bases stayed unmatched. CDR3 length: 13 residues. The CDR3 loop is CASSPSGLDEQYF. As DNA, the CDR3 is TGTGCCAGCAGTCCCTCCGGACTAGATGAGCAGTACTTC.

This clonotype was counted only a few times. The chain carries TRBV27 and TRBJ2-4; TRBD2 is a possible D gene (5 bases). The V gene's germline CDR1 is MNHEY and CDR2 SMNVEV (reference sequence). This CDR3 region has 15 residues. Trimming stripped 8 bases from V and 2 bases from J, with 16 bases between. Here the CDR3 DNA reads TGTGCCAGCGGGTTTTCCAGAGGGACCAAAAACATTCAGTACTTC. Translated, it gives CASGFSRGTKNIQYF.

The chain joins TRBV5-6 to TRBJ1-5, with D possibly TRBD1 on 6 matching bases. This CDR3 has 15 residues. V dropped 4 bases and J dropped 7 bases, with 18 bases sitting between them. CDR1 is SGHDT, CDR2 YYEEEE, per germline. The CDR3 DNA is TGTGCCAGCAGCCCCGGGATAGGGGGGAACCAGCCCCAGCATTTT. Protein product: CASSPGIGGNQPQHF.

Here the CDR3 DNA reads TGTGCCAGCAGTTACTCTGAGGACAGGGGGATCAATCAGCCCCAGCATTTT. Its translation is CASSYSEDRGINQPQHF. The rearrangement links TRBV6-2 or TRBV6-3 to TRBJ1-5; TRBD1 aligns across 10 bases. Unmatched junction bases numbered 5, after V lost 0 bases and J lost 3 bases. The length of the CDR3 is 17 residues. Germline loops: CDR1 MNHEY, CDR2 SVGEGT.